A selection of T cell receptor beta chains follows, all from one sample in a study of shared T cell receptors in the human thymus. Assay: immunoSEQ multiplex PCR; the TCRdb copy retains only in-frame clones and omits some. The repertoire has roughly 660,000 clones, 88% of them found once; the top ten carry 0.01%. The same data also contributed to another study, on human thymus T cells.

The sample was thymocytes. All receptors come from a boy younger than two with a congenital heart defect. The CDR3 runs from the conserved cysteine through the conserved F or W. A D gene is named only where the DNA matches it firmly. The size entry is marked missing in some rows and otherwise reads once, few, many or a size class.

>TRBJ1-2|-|TRBV28|-
CASSYRAGRSYGYTF
TGTGCCAGCAGCTACCGGGCAGGGAGGAGCTATGGCTACACCTTC
>TRBJ1-5|TRBD1|TRBV19|-
CASSERDRANSNQPQHF
TGTGCCAGTAGTGAGCGGGACAGGGCTAATAGCAATCAGCCCCAGCATTTT
>TRBJ2-1|TRBD2|TRBV27|-
CASSSNPLSGRIYNEQFF
TGTGCCAGCAGTTCGAATCCCCTTAGCGGGAGGATCTACAATGAGCAGTTCTTC
>TRBJ2-2|TRBD2|TRBV9|-
CASSVAETSGRVRVTGELFF
TGTGCCAGCAGCGTAGCCGAGACTAGCGGGAGGGTGAGAGTCACCGGGGAGCTGTTTTTT
>TRBJ2-1|TRBD2|TRBV27|-
CASSLTGSGTGRGNEQFF
TGTGCCAGCAGTTTAACCGGTAGCGGGACCGGGAGGGGCAATGAGCAGTTCTTC
>TRBJ2-7|-|TRBV6-5|-
CASTEGGGHYEQYF
TGTGCCAGCACCGAAGGGGGGGGTCACTACGAGCAGTACTTC
>TRBJ2-5|TRBD1|TRBV30|-
CAWSGDRPETQYF
TGTGCCTGGAGTGGGGACAGGCCAGAGACCCAGTACTTC
>TRBJ2-7|TRBD2|TRBV5-5|-
CASSASPPPSGRGTSYEQYF
TGTGCCAGCAGCGCCAGCCCTCCTCCTAGCGGGAGGGGAACCTCCTACGAGCAGTACTTC
>TRBJ1-4|TRBD1|TRBV27|few
CASRKGQGANEKLFF
TGTGCCAGCAGGAAGGGACAGGGGGCTAATGAAAAACTGTTTTTT
>TRBJ1-2|-|TRBV2|-
CASTHGGYGYTF
TGTGCCAGCACCCACGGCGGCTATGGCTACACCTTC
>TRBJ2-3|-|TRBV30|-
CAWSRGREGTDTQYF
TGTGCCTGGAGCCGAGGGCGGGAAGGCACAGATACGCAGTATTTT
>TRBJ2-7|-|TRBV5-1|-
CASRTGPVGEQYF
TGCGCCAGCAGAACAGGGCCCGTGGGGGAGCAGTACTTC
>TRBJ1-3|-|TRBV4-2|-
CASSQDLGGRSGNTIYF
TGTGCCAGCAGCCAAGATCTGGGGGGGCGATCTGGAAACACCATATATTTT
>TRBJ2-2|TRBD1|TRBV29-1|-
CSAGTGDTGELFF
TGCAGCGCGGGGACAGGGGACACCGGGGAGCTGTTTTTT
>TRBJ2-7|TRBD1|TRBV5-5|-
CASSHGQGYEQYF
TGTGCCAGCAGCCACGGACAGGGCTACGAGCAGTACTTC
>TRBJ2-5|TRBD2|TRBV5-6|-
CASSSGTAVSEETQYF
TGTGCCAGCAGCAGCGGGACGGCGGTTTCTGAGGAGACCCAGTACTTC
>TRBJ1-1|-|TRBV27|-
CASSLNKNTEAFF
TGTGCCAGCAGTTTAAACAAGAACACTGAAGCTTTCTTT
>TRBJ2-1|TRBD2|TRBV25-1|-
CASSAPGLAGLNEQFF
TGTGCCAGCAGTGCCCCGGGACTAGCGGGACTCAATGAGCAGTTCTTC
>TRBJ1-5|TRBD1|TRBV9|-
CASSPLDRGQPQHF
TGTGCCAGCAGCCCACTGGACAGGGGGCAGCCCCAGCATTTT
>TRBJ2-1|TRBD1|TRBV4-3|-
CASSQDTGNRGWGYNEQFF
TGCGCCAGCAGCCAAGATACGGGGAACAGGGGATGGGGTTACAATGAGCAGTTCTTC
>TRBJ2-2|-|TRBV6-1|-
CASSSGELFF
TGTGCCAGCTCCAGCGGGGAGCTGTTTTTT
>TRBJ2-2|TRBD2|TRBV27|once
CASSGVGSGSSPGELFF
TGTGCCAGCAGCGGTGTGGGGAGCGGGAGTAGCCCCGGGGAGCTGTTTTTT
>TRBJ2-7|TRBD1|TRBV30|-
CALQGEFWGEQYF
TGTGCCTTACAGGGGGAGTTTTGGGGTGAGCAGTACTTC
>TRBJ2-5|TRBD2|TRBV5-1|-
CASSLDPGGAETQYF
TGCGCCAGCAGCTTGGATCCGGGGGGGGCGGAGACCCAGTACTTC
>TRBJ2-2|TRBD2|TRBV4-3|-
CASAGKREGPNTGELFF
TGCGCCAGCGCAGGGAAGCGGGAGGGCCCGAACACCGGGGAGCTGTTTTTT
>TRBJ2-7|-|TRBV2|-
CATHYAAYEQYF
TGTGCCACCCACTACGCCGCCTACGAGCAGTACTTC
>TRBJ2-5|TRBD1|TRBV5-1|-
CASSSTGQETQYF
TGCGCCAGCAGCTCGACAGGGCAAGAGACCCAGTACTTC
>TRBJ2-1|-|TRBV27|-
CASSSRLGNRYNEQFF
TGTGCCAGCAGTTCACGACTAGGGAATCGGTACAATGAGCAGTTCTTC